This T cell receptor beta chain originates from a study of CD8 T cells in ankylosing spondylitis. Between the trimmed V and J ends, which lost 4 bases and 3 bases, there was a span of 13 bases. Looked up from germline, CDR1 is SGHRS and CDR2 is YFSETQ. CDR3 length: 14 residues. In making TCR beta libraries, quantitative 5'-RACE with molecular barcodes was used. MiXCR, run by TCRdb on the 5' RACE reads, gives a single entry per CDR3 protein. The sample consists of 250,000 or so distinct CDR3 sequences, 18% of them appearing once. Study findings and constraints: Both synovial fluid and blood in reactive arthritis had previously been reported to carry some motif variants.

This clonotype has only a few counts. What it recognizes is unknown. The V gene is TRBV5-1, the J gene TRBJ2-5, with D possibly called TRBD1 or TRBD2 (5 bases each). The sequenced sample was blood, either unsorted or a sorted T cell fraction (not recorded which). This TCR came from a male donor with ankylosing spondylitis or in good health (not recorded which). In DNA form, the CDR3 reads TGCGCCAGCAGCCCGGGGACGGACGAAGAGACCCAGTACTTC. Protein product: CASSPGTDEETQYF. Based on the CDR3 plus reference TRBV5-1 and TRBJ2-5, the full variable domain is KAGVTQTPRYLIKTRGQQVTLSCSPISGHRSVSWYQQTPGQGLQFLFEYFSETQRNKGNFPGRFSGRQFSNSRSEMNVSTLELGDSALYLCASSPGTDEETQYFGPGTRLLVL.